This paragraph covers one TCR beta chain sequence. Sequenced by immunoSEQ multiplex PCR; TCRdb stores in-frame clones only, minus some. The sample yields about 510,000 clones, around 74% seen once. The data are from a study of shared clonotypes between healthy human individuals. The CDR3 sequence is 15 residues long. Losses at the gene ends were 4 bases for V and 3 bases for J; bases not matched to a gene: 6. Germline loops: CDR1 SGHTS, CDR2 YDEGEE. The sequence was collected from a woman in her forties in good health. Some clones in this sample may be carry-over from other donors' samples. Specimen: PBMCs. The chain employs TRBV5-8 and TRBJ2-2; 7 bases agree with TRBD2. The CDR3 DNA is TGTGCCAGCAGCCCGGAGGGAGGGGACACCGGGGAGCTGTTTTTT. This translates into CASSPEGGDTGELFF.